The 6 T cell receptor beta chains given below trace back to one sample, sequenced in a study of T cells in Graves' hyperthyroidism and ophthalmopathy. Researchers amplified the TCR beta CDR3 regions from RNA transcripts. The HTBI primer set drove a first-round RT-PCR of the TCR CDR3. A single record per CDR3 protein comes from TCRdb applying MiXCR to the multiplex PCR reads. This sample has around 500,000 distinct CDR3 sequences, with around 15% found just once. Sequencing used blood. The receptors originated from a middle-aged woman with Graves' hyperthyroidism.

This clonotype was seen repeatedly, ten times or more. The rearrangement links TRBV2 to TRBJ1-1; 7 bases fit TRBD1. J was trimmed by 6 bases and V by 4 bases; bases with no gene match: 5. This CDR3 region has 13 residues. Germline loops: CDR1 SNHLY, CDR2 FYNNEI. The CDR3 protein is CASSADRSSEAFF. The CDR3 nucleotides are TGTGCCAGCAGTGCGGACAGGAGTTCTGAAGCTTTCTTT.

There are a few counts of this clonotype. V is TRBV29-1 and J is TRBJ1-2; no reliable D call. Germline lookup yields CDR1 SQVTM and CDR2 ANQGSEA. The CDR3 sequence is 12 residues long. V dropped 3 bases and J dropped 4 bases, with 9 bases sitting between them. The CDR3 DNA reads as TGCAGCGTTGAGTCTGGGATCTATGGCTACACCTTC. Its protein is CSVESGIYGYTF.

In this sample, this clonotype turned up many times. The rearrangement joins TRBV28 to TRBJ2-7; a possible D gene is TRBD2 (5 bases). V was clipped by 2 bases and J by 5 bases, with 7 bases between them. Germline CDR1 MDHEN, CDR2 SYDVKM. This CDR3 has 12 residues. The CDR3 coding sequence is TGTGCCAGCAGTTTAACTAGGGACGAGCAGTACTTC. Translating it yields CASSLTRDEQYF.

In its sample, this clonotype was seen a few times. The V gene is TRBV18, the J gene TRBJ2-1; D may be TRBD2 (6 bases). CDR3 length: 16 residues. V shed 3 bases and J shed 0 bases, with 12 bases lying between them. Germline values: CDR1 KGHSH, CDR2 LQKENI. DNA for the CDR3: TGTGCCAGCTCACCGCCTAGCGCTAGCTCCTACAATGAGCAGTTCTTC. It specifies CASSPPSASSYNEQFF.

This clonotype appeared many times. The rearrangement uses TRBV28 and TRBJ1-1; the D is unclear. V gave up 1 base and J gave up 3 bases, with 3 bases separating them. CDR1 is MDHEN and CDR2 is SYDVKM in the germline V gene. The CDR3 runs 12 residues. Here the CDR3 reads CASSLSYTEAFF. The CDR3 DNA reads TGTGCCAGCAGTTTATCTTACACTGAAGCTTTCTTT.

This clonotype was recorded a few times. The rearrangement links TRBV10-3 to TRBJ2-5; D is perhaps TRBD1 (6 bases). Germline V gene lookup returns CDR1 ENHRY and CDR2 SYGVKD. The length of the CDR3 is 13 residues. Trimming removed 6 bases at V and 2 bases at J, with 10 bases between. This CDR3 reads CAIRQGTQETQYF. In nucleotides, the CDR3 is TGTGCCATCAGACAGGGCACTCAAGAGACCCAGTACTTC.